Each of the 5 T cell receptor beta chains below was sequenced from the same sample in a study of graft-versus-host responses after intestinal transplantation. Antigen specificity for these receptors is unknown. Clones were sequenced by immunoSEQ multiplex PCR, and TCRdb holds only the in-frame ones, with some missing. The sample shows some 90,000 clones, under 95% of them seen only once. The material was unstimulated CD8+ T cells sorted from spleen or lymph node cells, obtained before transplant. These receptors were obtained from a human donor who was the organ donor for an intestinal transplant.

This rearrangement joins TRBV5-4 to TRBJ1-2; D unresolved. Trimming took off 1 base at V and 2 bases at J, with 6 bases between the two ends. The germline V gene encodes CDR1 SGHNT and CDR2 YYREEE (reference sequence). The CDR3 consists of 13 residues. The CDR3 reads CASSLYGNYGYTF. As DNA, the CDR3 is TGTGCCAGCAGCTTGTACGGGAACTATGGCTACACCTTC.

The rearrangement joins TRBV10-1 to TRBJ2-7, with 7 bases matching TRBD1. The CDR3 is 18 amino acids. The germline V gene encodes CDR1 WNHNN and CDR2 SYGVQD (reference sequence). V lost 5 bases, J lost 0 bases, and 16 bases stayed unmatched. CDR3: CASSLPAGGSPLSYEQYF. The CDR3 DNA follows: TGCGCCAGCAGTCTCCCCGCAGGGGGTAGCCCCCTCTCCTACGAGCAGTACTTC.

Only one count was recorded for this clone. The chain recombines TRBV6-1 with TRBJ2-1; 7 nucleotides match TRBD2. The germline CDR1 and CDR2 sequences are MNHNS and SASEGT. The CDR3 length is 15 residues. The trim removed 3 bases at V and 8 bases at J, leaving 10 bases unmatched. CDR3 DNA sequence: TGTGCCAGCAGTGAGACCCCGGGAGGAGAGCATGAGCAGTTCTTC. It is translated as CASSETPGGEHEQFF.

This clone was detected only once. The V gene is TRBV5-6, the J gene TRBJ1-5; D might be TRBD1 (6 bases). Germline lookup yields CDR1 SGHDT and CDR2 YYEEEE. CDR3 length: 14 residues. The V end lost 0 bases, the J end lost 4 bases, and 8 bases lay between the germline ends. The CDR3: CASSLGQVNQPQHF. The DNA for the CDR3 is TGTGCCAGCAGCTTGGGACAGGTAAATCAGCCCCAGCATTTT.

The chain has TRBV27 and TRBJ2-7; weak D call: TRBD1 (6 bases). This CDR3 is 15 amino acids long. The germline gives CDR1 MNHEY, CDR2 SMNVEV (reference sequence). V dropped 6 bases and J dropped 3 bases, with 18 bases sitting between them. CDR3 sequence reads: CASSPQGSGNYEQYF. CDR3 sequence (DNA): TGTGCCAGCAGCCCCCAGGGGTCGGGAAACTACGAGCAGTACTTC.